This record looks at one TCR beta chain sequence and its context. Its matching antigen is unknown. Trimming took 5 bases from V and 3 from J; bases not matched to a gene: 9. The CDR3 is 15 residues long. These data are taken from a study of T cell repertoires in cytomegalovirus infection. Across the study: Indications of both CMV infection and matching HLA type were provided by public TCR beta signatures. Findings and caveats of the study: Cumulative public TCR beta family frequency identified carriers of CMV plus the relevant HLA.

MiXCR, applied by TCRdb to the reads, yields one record per CDR3 protein. The sample has 150,000 to 200,000 distinct CDR3 sequences; 28% are singletons. The clonotype was recovered from a human donor in good health (CMV status not recorded). Some clones in this sample may be carry-over from other donors' samples. The specimen was PBMCs. The gene calls are TRBV12-3 or TRBV12-4 and TRBJ2-5; 7 nucleotides agree with TRBD2. The CDR3 DNA sequence: TGTGCCAGCAGTCCCTCGGGGGGAAACGAAGAGACCCAGTACTTC. Its translation is CASSPSGGNEETQYF.